The entry below gives a single T cell receptor (beta chain) sequence along with its context. The CDR3 runs to 15 residues. V lost 4 bases and J lost 0, with 10 bases in between. Germline CDR1 SNHLY, CDR2 FYNNEI. The data originate from a study of blood T cell repertoires in COVID-19. Profiling relied on immunoSEQ multiplex PCR, and the TCRdb table lists in-frame clones only, not all of them. The sample includes roughly 180,000 clones, around four fifths of them seen just once. Grouping used clinical history reported by participants in a survey and questionnaire. Donors in Cohort 3 who had recovered were those with two negative PCRs, healthcare professional clearance, or resolution of their symptoms.

The TCR comes from a woman aged 50 to 60 who had recovered from COVID-19. The sequenced sample was PBMCs or T cells enriched from blood (not recorded which). The chain employs TRBV2 and TRBJ2-1; D remains ambiguous. CDR3 loop: CASSARLVSYNEQFF. CDR3 DNA sequence: TGTGCCAGCAGTGCCAGACTGGTCTCCTACAATGAGCAGTTCTTC. Full variable domain (rest looked up from reference TRBV2 and TRBJ2-1): EPEVTQTPSHQVTQMGQEVILRCVPISNHLYFYWYRQILGQKVEFLVSFYNNEISEKSEIFDDQFSVERPDGSNFTLKIRSTKLEDSAMYFCASSARLVSYNEQFFGPGTRLTVL.